This T cell receptor beta chain was profiled in a study of blood T cells in healthy people across ages (dated by TCRdb to 2015 to 2017). Regarding the study in general: Template switching captured roughly one uniquely barcoded TCR beta cDNA molecule per two T cells in model experiments. Age-related changes in TCR beta repertoire diversity were measured in the study by deep sequencing normalized with unique cDNA molecular identifiers. Donors were grouped into four age groups: young (average roughly 15 years), middle-aged (over 35), aged (over 55) and long-lived (over 80). For two donors (one aged 18 to 29 and one aged 80 or older), the study analyzed two additional independent replicas of 1 million unique cDNA reads from the same blood draw. Overall study results and their limits: As age increased, observed TCR beta diversity per million T cells dropped in a roughly linear way, and a significant reduction was already evident by age about 40. Compared with the aged group, more naive CD4+ T cells, fewer expanded clones and increased TCR diversity were shown by the long-lived group, suggesting age selection. Because the CMV infection status of the donors was unknown, age-related changes in expanded clonotypes may potentially have been confounded. Observed TCR beta diversity correlated strongly with the percentage of naive T cells measured by flow cytometry. Estimates of total diversity based on one million sequenced T cells were considered lower bounds and underestimates. Bulk unsorted PBMC profiling prevented conclusive comparison of naive and antigen-experienced compartments.

The donors were under 40 Caucasian individuals from Russia, aged roughly 6 to 90 years, who were systemically healthy. Each donor gave approximately 9.3 milliliters of peripheral blood, collected into EDTA-treated Vacutainer tubes. PBMCs were isolated by Ficoll-Paque density-gradient centrifugation, with at least 7 million obtained per sample. Total RNA was extracted from PBMCs with Trizol reagent, with at least 5 micrograms obtained per sample. For every donor, an aliquot of PBMCs went through flow cytometry to measure the percentages of naive CD45RAhigh/CD27high T cells. Libraries were made using 5' RACE. The reads were generated on an Illumina HiSeq 2500. A second PCR of 7 to 11 cycles was performed with a sample-barcoded 5' primer and a J-beta primer mix. A unique molecular identifier was introduced onto each TCR beta cDNA molecule by a template-switch 5' adaptor carrying 12 random nucleotides. Each sample yielded at least 3 million CDR3-containing paired-end reads. First-strand cDNA synthesis was performed from all RNA using the Mint cDNA synthesis kit, with priming by a TRBC-specific oligonucleotide. Following uracil-DNA glycosylase treatment, a first 18-cycle PCR with universal primers M1SS and BC2_uni_R was performed on all cDNA. As for how the authors treated the data: Each sample was normalized by randomly selecting 1 million high-quality reads, each carrying a distinct molecular identifier. Reads sharing molecular identifiers were discarded rather than binned into consensus sequences. MiTCR, run with a Q25 quality threshold and the strictest error-elimination algorithm, handled CDR3 identification, clonotype clustering and error correction. A nonparametric unseen species model with Euler transformation was used to estimate lower-bound total TCR beta diversity. TCRdb redid the processing of the public reads, applying fastp at Q25 and MiXCR, and retained in-frame beta chains. Identical CDR3 proteins give one entry, which carries the most common genes and DNA. For this entry, the V and J calls and clone size follow TCRdb and not the study's own pipeline. The sample table records around 1,000,000 distinct CDR3 sequences; around 27% of these occur just once. Approximately 0.79% of the sample is held by the ten biggest clonotypes.

In the case of this clonotype: The antigen it binds to is not known. There are no base qualities to consult, and no much larger clone falls within one base.

CDR1 and CDR2 are drawn from the germline V gene: SGHTA, FQGNSA. The junction shows trimming of 2 bases on V and 2 bases on J, plus 13 bases between the germline ends. There are 15 amino acids in the CDR3, from cysteine to phenylalanine inclusive. Left in the record is the CDR3 DNA by itself, 45 bases read in frame from the first base. The sample was also reused in another study, on T cells of mothers and their children. The second paper states: Nine systemically healthy Caucasian individuals served as donors, namely three mothers together with their six children. cDNA synthesis consumed the entire amount of extracted RNA, loaded at around 1.5 ug RNA in each 15 ul reaction. Sample barcodes and 2-4 random nucleotides were added via the M1S primer in the second PCR. Each mother yielded over 8.5 million TCR beta CDR3 reads and each child roughly 2.9 million reads. In both related and unrelated pairs, thymic selection shapes the output of TCR recombination in a similar way, with inherited differences having only a minor effect. Normalized repertoire overlap in related mother-child pairs was always slightly higher than in unrelated mother-child pairs, but the difference was never significant. No persistent microchimeric T cell clones were found, with a detection sensitivity of approximately 100 clones per million clonotypes. The study used deep NGS to compare TCR beta repertoires of mothers and children, seeking features distinguishing related mother-child pairs from unrelated individuals. The mean age was 40 +/- 4 years for the mothers and approximately 11 +/- 4 years for the children. After adapter ligation with NEBNext reagents, the libraries were sequenced on Illumina HiSeq 2000 with 100+100 nt paired-end reads. Mother and child libraries were prepared a month apart and sequenced in separate runs to prevent cross-contamination. For each donor, somewhere between about 450,000 and 2,100,000 distinct TCR beta clonotypes were identified. Naive TCR beta clonotypes were estimated from low-frequency clonotypes matched to each donor's FACS-determined naive share, without sorting.

Sequenced: blood. The receptor was derived from a girl aged 2 to 9 in good health. The chain was built from TRBV7-2 and TRBJ2-7; TRBD1 is perhaps the D gene, given 5 matching bases. The DNA reads TGTGCCAGCAGCTTACGGACACCGGGCGCCTACGAGCAGTACTTC. It translates as CASSLRTPGAYEQYF. With the rest looked up from the reference TRBV7-2 and TRBJ2-7 genes rather than sequenced, the full variable domain is GAGVSQSPSNKVTEKGKDVELRCDPISGHTALYWYRQSLGQGLEFLIYFQGNSAPDKSGLPSDRFSAERTGGSVSTLTIQRTQQEDSAVYLCASSLRTPGAYEQYFGPGTRLTVT.